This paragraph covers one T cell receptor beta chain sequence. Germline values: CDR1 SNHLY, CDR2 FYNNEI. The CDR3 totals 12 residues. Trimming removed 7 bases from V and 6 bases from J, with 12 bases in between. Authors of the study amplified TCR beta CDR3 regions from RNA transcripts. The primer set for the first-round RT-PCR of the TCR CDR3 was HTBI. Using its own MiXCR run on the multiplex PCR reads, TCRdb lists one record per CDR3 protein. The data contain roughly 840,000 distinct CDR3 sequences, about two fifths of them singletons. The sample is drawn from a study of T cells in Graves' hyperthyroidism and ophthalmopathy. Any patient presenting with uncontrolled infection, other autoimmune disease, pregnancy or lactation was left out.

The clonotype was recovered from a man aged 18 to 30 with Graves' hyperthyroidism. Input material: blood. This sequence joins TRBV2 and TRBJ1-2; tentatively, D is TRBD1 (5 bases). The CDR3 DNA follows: TGTGCCAGCAACGGGGGTTGGCATGGCTACACCTTC. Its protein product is CASNGGWHGYTF.